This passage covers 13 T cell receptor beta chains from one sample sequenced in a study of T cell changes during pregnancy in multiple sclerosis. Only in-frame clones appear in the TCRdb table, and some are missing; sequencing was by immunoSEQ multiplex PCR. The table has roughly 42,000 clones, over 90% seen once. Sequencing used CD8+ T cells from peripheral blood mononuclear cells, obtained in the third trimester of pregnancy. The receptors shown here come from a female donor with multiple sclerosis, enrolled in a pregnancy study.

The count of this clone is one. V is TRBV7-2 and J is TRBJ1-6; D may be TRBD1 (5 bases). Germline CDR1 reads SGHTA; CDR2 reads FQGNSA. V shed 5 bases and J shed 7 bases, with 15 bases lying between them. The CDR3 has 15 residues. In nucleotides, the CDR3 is TGTGCCAGCAGCACCGCGGGACGGGGGAATTCACCCCTCCACTTT. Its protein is CASSTAGRGNSPLHF. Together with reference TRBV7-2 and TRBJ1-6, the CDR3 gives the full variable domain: GAGVSQSPSNKVTEKGKDVELRCDPISGHTALYWYRQSLGQGLEFLIYFQGNSAPDKSGLPSDRFSAERTGGSVSTLTIQRTQQEDSAVYLCASSTAGRGNSPLHFGNGTRLTVT.

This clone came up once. The DNA of the CDR3 is TGTGCCAGCAGTTATAATGAAAAACTGTTTTTT. As protein: CASSYNEKLFF. V and J are TRBV7-9 and TRBJ1-4, with no clear D. Germline V gives CDR1 SEHNR, CDR2 FQNEAQ (reference sequence). With 6 bases removed from V and 4 bases from J, the gap between germline ends came to 3 bases. The CDR3 is made up of 11 amino acids. The variable domain in full, completed from reference TRBV7-9 and TRBJ1-4, reads DTGVSQNPRHKITKRGQNVTFRCDPISEHNRLYWYRQTLGQGPEFLTYFQNEAQLEKSRLLSDRFSAERPKGSFSTLEIQRTEQGDSAMYLCASSYNEKLFFGSGTQLSVL.

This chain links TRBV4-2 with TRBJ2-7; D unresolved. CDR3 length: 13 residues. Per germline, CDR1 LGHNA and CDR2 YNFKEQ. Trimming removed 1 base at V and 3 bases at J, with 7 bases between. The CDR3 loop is CASSQALVYEQYF. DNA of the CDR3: TGTGCCAGCAGCCAAGCTCTAGTCTACGAGCAGTACTTC.

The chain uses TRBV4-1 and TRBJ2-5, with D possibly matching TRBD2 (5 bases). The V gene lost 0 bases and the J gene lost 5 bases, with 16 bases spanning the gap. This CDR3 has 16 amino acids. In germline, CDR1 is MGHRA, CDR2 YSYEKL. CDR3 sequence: CASSQEEALFGETQYF. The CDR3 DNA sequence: TGCGCCAGCAGCCAAGAGGAGGCGTTATTTGGTGAGACCCAGTACTTC.

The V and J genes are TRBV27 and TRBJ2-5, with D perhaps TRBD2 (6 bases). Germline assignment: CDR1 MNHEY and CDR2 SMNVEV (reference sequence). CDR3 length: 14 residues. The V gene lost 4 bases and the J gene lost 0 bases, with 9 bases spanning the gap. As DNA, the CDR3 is TGTGCCAGCAGTTCGATAGCGGACCAAGAGACCCAGTACTTC. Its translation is CASSSIADQETQYF.

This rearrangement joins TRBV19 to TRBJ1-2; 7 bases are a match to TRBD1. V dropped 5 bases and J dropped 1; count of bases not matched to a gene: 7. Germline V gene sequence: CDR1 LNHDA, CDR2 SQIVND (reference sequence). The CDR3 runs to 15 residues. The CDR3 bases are TGTGCCAGTAGTTCACCGGGACAGCTTAACTATGGCTACACCTTC. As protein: CASSSPGQLNYGYTF.

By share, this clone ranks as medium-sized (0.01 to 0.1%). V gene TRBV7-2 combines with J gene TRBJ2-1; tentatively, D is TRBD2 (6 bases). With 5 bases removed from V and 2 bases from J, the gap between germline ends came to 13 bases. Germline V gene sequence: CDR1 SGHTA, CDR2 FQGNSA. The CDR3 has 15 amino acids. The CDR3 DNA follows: TGTGCCAGCAGCCCCGGGAGCGGCGCCTACAATGAGCAGTTCTTC. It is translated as CASSPGSGAYNEQFF.

Written as DNA, the CDR3 is TGCGCCAGCAGCTTGGCCACGCTGACTAGCGGGAGTGTGACCGGGGAGCTGTTTTTT. Its protein product is CASSLATLTSGSVTGELFF. The chain couples TRBV5-1 to TRBJ2-2; 12 bases agree with TRBD2. Germline V CDR1 and CDR2: SGHRS, YFSETQ. The CDR3 covers 19 residues. V lost 0 bases, J lost 5 bases, and 11 bases stayed unmatched.

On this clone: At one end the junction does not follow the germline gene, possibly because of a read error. This CDR3 is CASSQELGGDGSSTVEQCF. CDR3 nucleotide sequence: TGCGCCAGCAGCCAAGAACTGGGGGGGGACGGATCCTCCACGGTCGAGCAGTGCTTC. The V and J genes are TRBV4-3 and TRBJ2-7; 7 bases match TRBD2. The CDR3 consists of 19 residues. In germline, CDR1 is LGHNA, CDR2 YSLEER.

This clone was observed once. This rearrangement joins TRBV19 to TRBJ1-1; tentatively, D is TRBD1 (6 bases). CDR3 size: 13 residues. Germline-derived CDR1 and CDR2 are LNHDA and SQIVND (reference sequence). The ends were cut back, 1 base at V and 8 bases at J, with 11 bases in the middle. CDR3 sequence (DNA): TGTGCCAGTAGTATAGCCCCAGGGGTGGAAGCTTTCTTT. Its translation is CASSIAPGVEAFF.

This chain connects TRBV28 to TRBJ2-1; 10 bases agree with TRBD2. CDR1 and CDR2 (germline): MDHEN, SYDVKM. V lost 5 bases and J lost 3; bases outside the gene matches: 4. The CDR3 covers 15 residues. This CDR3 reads CASSPWTSGYNEQFF. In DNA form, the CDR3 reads TGTGCCAGCAGTCCCTGGACTAGCGGCTACAATGAGCAGTTCTTC.

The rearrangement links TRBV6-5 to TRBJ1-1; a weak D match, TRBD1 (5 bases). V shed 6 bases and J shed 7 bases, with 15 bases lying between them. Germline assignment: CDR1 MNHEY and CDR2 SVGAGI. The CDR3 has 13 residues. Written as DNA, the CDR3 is TGTGCCAGCAGCTCTTGGACATTTAATGAAGCTTTCTTT. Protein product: CASSSWTFNEAFF.

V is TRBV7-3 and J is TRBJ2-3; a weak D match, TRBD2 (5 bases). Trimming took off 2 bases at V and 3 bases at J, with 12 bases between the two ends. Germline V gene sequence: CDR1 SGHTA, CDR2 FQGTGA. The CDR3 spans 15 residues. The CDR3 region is CASSLGGRRTDTQYF. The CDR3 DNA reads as TGTGCCAGCAGCTTAGGCGGGCGACGGACAGATACGCAGTATTTT.